The next 21 T cell receptor beta chains were all read from a single sample in a study of cytomegalovirus exposure and HLA in healthy donors listed by TCRdb under 2017. Library generation was performed with the immunoSEQ multiplex PCR assay. Held by TCRdb, this immuneACCESS table contains in-frame sequences only and omits some clones. Under half of the omission traces to an unresolved V gene where checked; the cause of the rest is unknown. This sample is represented by over 200,000 clones; 90% of them were singletons. The top ten hold roughly 3% of the sample. The specimen sequenced was PBMCs. Every receptor here comes from a woman aged 30 to 39 in good health and CMV-seronegative.

This clone was detected a few times. This chain links TRBV25-1 with TRBJ2-7; D remains unclear. CDR1 is MGHDK, CDR2 SYGVNS, per germline. Between the trimmed V and J ends, which lost 5 bases and 3 bases, there was a span of 5 bases. The CDR3 length is 11 residues. CDR3 region: CASSPSYEQYF. In DNA form, the CDR3 reads TGTGCCAGCAGTCCCAGCTACGAGCAGTACTTC.

The chain couples TRBV28 to TRBJ2-3; 10 nucleotides agree with TRBD2. With 1 base clipped from V and 6 bases from J, the junction kept 10 bases outside the gene matches. This CDR3 comprises 17 residues. Germline CDR1 reads MDHEN; CDR2 reads SYDVKM. The CDR3 sequence: CASSLSVWTSGGDTQYF. In nucleotides, the CDR3 is TGTGCCAGCAGTTTATCGGTATGGACTAGCGGAGGGGATACGCAGTATTTT.

The chain's CDR3 is CASSSLVNEQYF. The DNA for the CDR3 is TGTGCCAGCAGCTCACTAGTTAACGAGCAGTACTTC. The chain couples TRBV5-4 to TRBJ2-7; D may be TRBD2 (5 bases). V was pared by 3 bases and J by 5 bases, with 9 bases between. The CDR3 spans 12 residues. Per germline, CDR1 SGHNT and CDR2 YYREEE (reference sequence).

The chain employs TRBV9 and TRBJ1-3; weak D call: TRBD1 (6 bases). The CDR3 spans 15 residues. CDR1 and CDR2 from the germline V gene are SGDLS and YYNGEE. V dropped 3 bases and J dropped 0 bases, with 10 bases sitting between them. The CDR3 DNA reads TGTGCCAGCAGCGGACAGGACCACTCTGGAAACACCATATATTTT. Residues: CASSGQDHSGNTIYF.

The chain joins TRBV4-3 to TRBJ2-1; TRBD2 matches 7 bases. From germline, CDR1 is LGHNA and CDR2 YSLEER. The CDR3 consists of 16 residues. V lost 2 bases, J lost 0 bases, and 4 bases stayed unmatched. This CDR3 is CASSQFRGSSYNEQFF. CDR3 bases: TGCGCCAGCAGCCAATTCCGCGGGAGCTCCTACAATGAGCAGTTCTTC.

V usage is TRBV7-3 and J usage is TRBJ1-1; no clear D gene. This CDR3 has 14 residues. The germline V gene encodes CDR1 SGHTA and CDR2 FQGTGA. V gave up 2 bases and J gave up 1 base, with 8 bases separating them. CDR3 region: CASSLEWGNTEAFF. The DNA of the CDR3 is TGTGCCAGCAGCTTAGAATGGGGGAACACTGAAGCTTTCTTT.

The chain combines TRBV30 with TRBJ2-2, with a possible D match to TRBD2 (6 bases). V shed 2 bases and J shed 1 base, with 14 bases lying between them. Germline-derived CDR1 and CDR2 are GTSNPN and SVGIG (reference sequence). CDR3 size: 16 residues. This chain's CDR3 is CAWSFVGGGNTGELFF. The CDR3 DNA reads TGTGCCTGGAGTTTTGTGGGGGGTGGGAACACCGGGGAGCTGTTTTTT.

This sequence joins TRBV6-6 and TRBJ2-2; D not resolved. Germline-derived CDR1 and CDR2 are MNHNY and SVGAGI (reference sequence). CDR3 length: 12 amino acids. Trimming stripped 2 bases from V and 5 bases from J, with 3 bases between. The CDR3: CASSYGTGELFF. CDR3 in DNA: TGTGCCAGCAGTTACGGAACCGGGGAGCTGTTTTTT.

The chain has TRBV6-7 and TRBJ2-7, with D unresolved. TRBV6-7 is sorted into the ORF group, with uncertain function. CDR3 length: 13 residues. With 11 bases removed from V and 0 bases from J, the gap between germline ends came to 14 bases. Here the CDR3 reads CAGPDFASYEQYF. CDR3 nucleotides: TGTGCCGGTCCCGATTTCGCCTCCTACGAGCAGTACTTC.

The gene calls are TRBV15 and TRBJ2-7; tentative D call: TRBD2 (6 bases). CDR1 LNHNV and CDR2 YYDKDF come from the germline V gene (reference sequence). Trimming removed 3 bases from V and 0 bases from J, with 15 bases in between. The CDR3 contains 16 residues. The CDR3 sequence: CATSSLGETSSYEQYF. CDR3 bases: TGTGCCACCAGCAGCCTAGGAGAGACTAGCTCCTACGAGCAGTACTTC.

This sequence joins TRBV7-9 and TRBJ2-7, with a tentative D call TRBD1 (5 bases). From germline, CDR1 is SEHNR and CDR2 FQNEAQ (reference sequence). CDR3 length equals 15 residues. With 3 bases removed from V and 6 bases from J, the gap between germline ends came to 18 bases. This CDR3 reads CASSFVAGPPREQYF. For the CDR3, the DNA is TGTGCCAGCAGCTTCGTGGCAGGGCCCCCTCGCGAGCAGTACTTC. The full variable domain, with the rest looked up from reference TRBV7-9 and TRBJ2-7, is DTGVSQNPRHKITKRGQNVTFRCDPISEHNRLYWYRQTLGQGPEFLTYFQNEAQLEKSRLLSDRFSAERPKGSFSTLEIQRTEQGDSAMYLCASSFVAGPPREQYFGPGTRLTVT.

V is TRBV6-5 and J is TRBJ2-3, with D perhaps TRBD1 (6 bases). The CDR3 has 15 amino acids. Trimming removed 1 base from V and 2 bases from J, with 10 bases in between. Germline V gene data show CDR1 as MNHEY and CDR2 as SVGAGI. The CDR3 bases are TGTGCCAGCAGTTACTTCGGACAGCCCACAGATACGCAGTATTTT. This sequence encodes CASSYFGQPTDTQYF.

The V call is TRBV28, the J call TRBJ2-7; D might be TRBD1 (6 bases). This CDR3 has 14 residues. The germline CDR1 and CDR2 sequences are MDHEN and SYDVKM. The V end was cut by 6 bases, the J end by 3 bases, with 15 bases between. CDR3 residues: CASSRDNILYEQYF. For the CDR3, the DNA is TGTGCCAGCAGCCGGGACAACATCCTCTACGAGCAGTACTTC.

CDR3 nucleotide sequence: TGTGCCACCTCCGCAGCGGGGGCCTACGAGCAGTACTTC. Residues: CATSAAGAYEQYF. This rearrangement joins TRBV2 to TRBJ2-7; the match to TRBD2 covers 8 bases. Germline assignment: CDR1 SNHLY and CDR2 FYNNEI. The V and J ends lost 10 bases and 2 bases, in that order; junction bases with no gene match: 7. CDR3 size: 13 residues.

The chain employs TRBV7-6 and TRBJ2-7; TRBD1 aligns across 7 bases. The CDR3 has 15 residues. Germline V lookup: CDR1 SGHVS, CDR2 FNYEAQ. Trimming at V came to 3 bases and at J to 3 bases, leaving 8 bases not matched to a gene. The CDR3 DNA is TGTGCCAGCAGCTTGTACAAGCAGGGGGACTACGAGCAGTACTTC. It translates to CASSLYKQGDYEQYF.

In DNA form, the CDR3 reads TGTGCCAGCAGTTTATCAGGAGCTTCCTACGAGCAGTACTTC. Protein product: CASSLSGASYEQYF. The V and J genes are TRBV27 and TRBJ2-7; D not resolved. The germline CDR1 and CDR2 sequences are MNHEY and SMNVEV (reference sequence). The V end was cut by 0 bases, the J end by 1 base, with 7 bases between. There are 14 residues in the CDR3.

The CDR3 DNA reads as TGTGCCAGCAGTTTTACGTATGATCAGCCCCAGCATTTT. This translates into CASSFTYDQPQHF. The rearrangement joins TRBV28 to TRBJ1-5; D call uncertain. This CDR3 is 13 amino acids long. V was shortened by 3 bases and J by 5 bases, with 8 bases between the two germline ends. CDR1 is MDHEN and CDR2 is SYDVKM in the germline V gene.

The genes are TRBV29-1 and TRBJ2-1; no clear D gene. Deletions cut 5 bases from V and 7 bases from J, with 6 bases between. Germline CDR1 and CDR2: SQVTM and ANQGSEA. The CDR3 runs 10 residues. CDR3 DNA: TGCAGCGTTAATCGAAATGAGCAGTTCTTC. Protein sequence: CSVNRNEQFF.

The chain joins TRBV6-6 to TRBJ1-2; 9 bases are a match to TRBD1. There are 12 residues in the CDR3. Germline loops: CDR1 MNHNY, CDR2 SVGAGI (reference sequence). V shed 6 bases, J shed 6 bases, and the junction held 2 bases outside the gene matches. The CDR3 loop is CASRRTGDGYTF. The CDR3 bases are TGTGCCAGCAGGAGGACAGGGGATGGCTACACCTTC.

The V call is TRBV25-1, the J call TRBJ2-3; TRBD2 agrees at 12 bases. This CDR3 contains 14 residues. Germline lookup yields CDR1 MGHDK and CDR2 SYGVNS. Germline trimming cut 7 bases from V and 4 bases from J; bases unmatched to any gene: 3. The CDR3 DNA is TGTGCCAGCAAACTAGCGGGAGGCGCAGATACGCAGTATTTT. Encoded protein: CASKLAGGADTQYF.

The rearrangement uses TRBV5-6 and TRBJ1-3; no clear D. In germline, CDR1 is SGHDT, CDR2 YYEEEE. The CDR3 is 13 amino acids. Deletions cut 4 bases from V and 5 bases from J, with 10 bases between. The CDR3 DNA reads as TGTGCCAGCAGCCCGTCCGGCCGAAACACCATATATTTT. It encodes CASSPSGRNTIYF.